This T cell receptor beta chain is from a study of shared clonotypes between healthy human individuals. General study results and limits: The four-donor shared clonotypes exceeded non-shared clonotypes in generation probability, with non-shared ones scoring lower.

Sequencing was performed with immunoSEQ multiplex PCR; in TCRdb, only in-frame clones are kept and a portion is missing. There are hundreds of thousands of clones in the sample; approximately 96% occur only once, and 0.11% lies in the top ten. This clone was seen once. As yet, its antigen is unknown. Naive CD8 populations comprised CD45RO-negative cells positively selected for CCR7, excluding terminally differentiated effector memory CD45RA+ cells. The CDR3 is 17 amino acids. With V trimmed by 2 bases and J by 2 bases, 10 bases remained unmatched. Germline V gene lookup returns CDR1 SGDLS and CDR2 YYNGEE.

The TCR comes from a woman under 40 in good health. The chain recombines TRBV9 with TRBJ2-5; TRBD2 aligns across 9 bases. Sequencing used naive CD8+ T cells sorted from blood. This chain's CDR3 is CASSVLGLATSQETQYF. CDR3 nucleotide sequence: TGTGCCAGCAGCGTGCTCGGACTAGCGACGTCGCAAGAGACCCAGTACTTC.